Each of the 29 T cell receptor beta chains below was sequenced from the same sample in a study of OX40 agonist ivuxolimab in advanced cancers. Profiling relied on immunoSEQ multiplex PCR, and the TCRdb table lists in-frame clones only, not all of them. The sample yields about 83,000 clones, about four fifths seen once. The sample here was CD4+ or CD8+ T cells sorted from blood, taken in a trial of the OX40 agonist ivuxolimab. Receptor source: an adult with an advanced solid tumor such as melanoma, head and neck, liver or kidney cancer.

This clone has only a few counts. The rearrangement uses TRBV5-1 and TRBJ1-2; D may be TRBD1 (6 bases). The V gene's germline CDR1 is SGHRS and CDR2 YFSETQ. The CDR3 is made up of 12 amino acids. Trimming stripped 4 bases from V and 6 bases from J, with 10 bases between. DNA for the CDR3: TGCGCCAGCAGCGGCCACAGGGATGGCTACACCTTC. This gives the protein CASSGHRDGYTF.

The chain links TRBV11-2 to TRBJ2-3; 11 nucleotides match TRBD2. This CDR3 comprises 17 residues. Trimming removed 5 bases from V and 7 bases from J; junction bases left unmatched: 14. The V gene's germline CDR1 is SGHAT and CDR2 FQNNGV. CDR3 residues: CASSPSLTSGGGNTQYF. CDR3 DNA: TGTGCCAGCAGCCCTTCACTAACTAGCGGGGGCGGAAATACGCAGTATTTT. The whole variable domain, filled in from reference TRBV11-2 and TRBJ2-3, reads EAGVAQSPRYKIIEKRQSVAFWCNPISGHATLYWYQQILGQGPKLLIQFQNNGVVDDSQLPKDRFSAERLKGVDSTLKIQPAKLEDSAVYLCASSPSLTSGGGNTQYFGPGTRLTVL.

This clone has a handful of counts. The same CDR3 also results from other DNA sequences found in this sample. The CDR3 DNA is TGTGCCTGGAGTACCGAGAGCAATCAGCCCCAGCATTTT. It is translated as CAWSTESNQPQHF. The chain couples TRBV30 to TRBJ1-5; D is undetermined. Germline V gene data show CDR1 as GTSNPN and CDR2 as SVGIG (reference sequence). This CDR3 contains 13 residues. Trimming removed 2 bases from V and 1 base from J, with 6 bases in between.

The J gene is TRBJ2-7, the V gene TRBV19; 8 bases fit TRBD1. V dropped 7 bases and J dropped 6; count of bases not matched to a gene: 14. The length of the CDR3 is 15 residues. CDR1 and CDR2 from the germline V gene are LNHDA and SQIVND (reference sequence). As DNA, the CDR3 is TGTGCCAGTATATTATCGTGGAACAGGGGGACCGAGCAGTACTTC. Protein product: CASILSWNRGTEQYF.

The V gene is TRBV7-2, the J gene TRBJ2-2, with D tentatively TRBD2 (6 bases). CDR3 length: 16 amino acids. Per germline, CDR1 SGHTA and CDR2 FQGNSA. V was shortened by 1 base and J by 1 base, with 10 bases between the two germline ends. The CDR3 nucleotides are TGTGCCAGCAGCTTAGTTGGGGGAGGGAACACCGGGGAGCTGTTTTTT. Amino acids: CASSLVGGGNTGELFF.

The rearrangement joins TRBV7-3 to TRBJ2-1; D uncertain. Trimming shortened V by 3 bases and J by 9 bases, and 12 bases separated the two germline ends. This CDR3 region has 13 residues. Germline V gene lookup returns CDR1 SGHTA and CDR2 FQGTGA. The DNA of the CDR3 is TGTGCCAGCAGCTTCCTGGCCTCCGGTGAGCAGTTCTTC. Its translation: CASSFLASGEQFF.

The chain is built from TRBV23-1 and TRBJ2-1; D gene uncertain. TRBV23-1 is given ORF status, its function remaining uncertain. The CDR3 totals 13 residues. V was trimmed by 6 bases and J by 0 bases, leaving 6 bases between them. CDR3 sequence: CASRDRSYNEQFF. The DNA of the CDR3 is TGCGCCAGCAGGGACCGCTCCTACAATGAGCAGTTCTTC.

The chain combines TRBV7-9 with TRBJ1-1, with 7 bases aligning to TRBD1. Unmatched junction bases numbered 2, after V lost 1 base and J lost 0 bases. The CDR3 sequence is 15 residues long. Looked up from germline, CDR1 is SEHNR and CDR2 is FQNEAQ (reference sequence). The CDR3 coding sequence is TGTGCCAGCAGCTTAGAGGGACAGCTGAACACTGAAGCTTTCTTT. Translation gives CASSLEGQLNTEAFF.

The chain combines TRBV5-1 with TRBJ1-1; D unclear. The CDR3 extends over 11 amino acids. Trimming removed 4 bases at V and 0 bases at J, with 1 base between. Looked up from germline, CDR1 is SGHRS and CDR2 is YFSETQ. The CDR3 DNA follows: TGCGCCAGCAGCGTGAACACTGAAGCTTTCTTT. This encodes CASSVNTEAFF.

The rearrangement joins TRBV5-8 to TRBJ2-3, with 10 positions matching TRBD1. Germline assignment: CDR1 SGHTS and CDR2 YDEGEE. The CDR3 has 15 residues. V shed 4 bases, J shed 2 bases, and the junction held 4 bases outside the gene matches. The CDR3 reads CASSPGQGITDTQYF. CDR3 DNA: TGTGCCAGCAGCCCGGGACAGGGGATCACAGATACGCAGTATTTT.

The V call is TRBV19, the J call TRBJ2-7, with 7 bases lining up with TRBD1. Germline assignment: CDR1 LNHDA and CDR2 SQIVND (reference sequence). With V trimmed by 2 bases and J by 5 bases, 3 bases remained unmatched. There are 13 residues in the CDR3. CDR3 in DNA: TGTGCCAGTAGTATAATTACAGGGGACGAGCAGTACTTC. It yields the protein CASSIITGDEQYF.

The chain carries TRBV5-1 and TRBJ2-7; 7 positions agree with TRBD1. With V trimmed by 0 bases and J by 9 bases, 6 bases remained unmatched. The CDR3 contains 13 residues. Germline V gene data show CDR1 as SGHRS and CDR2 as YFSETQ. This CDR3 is CASSLEFRGWQYF. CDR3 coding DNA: TGCGCCAGCAGCTTGGAGTTCAGGGGGTGGCAGTACTTC.

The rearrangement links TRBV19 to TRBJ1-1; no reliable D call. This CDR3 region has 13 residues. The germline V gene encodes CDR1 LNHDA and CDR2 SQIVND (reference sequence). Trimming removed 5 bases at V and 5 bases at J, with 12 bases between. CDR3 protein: CASSARGSTEAFF. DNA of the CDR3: TGTGCCAGTAGTGCCCGGGGATCAACTGAAGCTTTCTTT.

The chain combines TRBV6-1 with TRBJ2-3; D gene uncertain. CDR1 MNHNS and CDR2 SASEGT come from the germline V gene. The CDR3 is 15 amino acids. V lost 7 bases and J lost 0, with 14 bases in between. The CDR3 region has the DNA TGTGCCAGCAAGCGCACCCGGTCAAGCACAGATACGCAGTATTTT. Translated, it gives CASKRTRSSTDTQYF.

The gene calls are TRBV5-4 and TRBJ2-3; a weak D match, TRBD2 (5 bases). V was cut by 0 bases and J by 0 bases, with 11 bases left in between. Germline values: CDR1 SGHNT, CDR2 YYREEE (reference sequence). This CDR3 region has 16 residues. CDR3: CASSLATSRSTDTQYF. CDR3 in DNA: TGTGCCAGCAGCTTGGCCACTAGTCGGAGCACAGATACGCAGTATTTT.

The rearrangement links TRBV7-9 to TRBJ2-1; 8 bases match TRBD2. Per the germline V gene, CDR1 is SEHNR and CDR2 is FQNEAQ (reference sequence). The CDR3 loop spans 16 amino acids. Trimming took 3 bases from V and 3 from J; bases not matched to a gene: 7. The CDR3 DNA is TGTGCCAGCAGCTTCGTTCCGGGACTAGGCTACAATGAGCAGTTCTTC. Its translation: CASSFVPGLGYNEQFF.

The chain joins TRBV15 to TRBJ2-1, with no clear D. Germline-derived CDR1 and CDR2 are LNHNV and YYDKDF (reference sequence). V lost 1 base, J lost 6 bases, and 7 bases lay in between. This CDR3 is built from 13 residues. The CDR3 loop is CATSRVLLNEQFF. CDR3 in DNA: TGTGCCACCAGCAGAGTACTCCTCAATGAGCAGTTCTTC.

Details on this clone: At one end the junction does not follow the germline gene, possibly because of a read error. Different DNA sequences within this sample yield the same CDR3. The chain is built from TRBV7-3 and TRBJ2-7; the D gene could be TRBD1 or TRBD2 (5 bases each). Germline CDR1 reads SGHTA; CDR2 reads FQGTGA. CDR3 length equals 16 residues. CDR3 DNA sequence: TGTGCCAGCAGCCATCAAATGGGGCGGGTTCTTAGGGAGCAATACTTC. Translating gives CASSHQMGRVLREQYF.

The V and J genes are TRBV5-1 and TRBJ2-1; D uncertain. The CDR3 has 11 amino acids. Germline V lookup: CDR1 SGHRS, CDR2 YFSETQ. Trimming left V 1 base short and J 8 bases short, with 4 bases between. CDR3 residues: CASSLTHEQFF. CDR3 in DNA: TGCGCCAGCAGCTTGACTCATGAGCAGTTCTTC.

The CDR3 bases are TGTGCCAGCAGTGAAGCGGCTTGGACAGGTGCGATAGCCAAAAACATTCAGTACTTC. It encodes CASSEAAWTGAIAKNIQYF. V and J are TRBV2 and TRBJ2-4, with 7 bases lining up with TRBD1. The CDR3 loop spans 19 amino acids. V lost 0 bases and J lost 0; bases outside the gene matches: 11. The germline V gene encodes CDR1 SNHLY and CDR2 FYNNEI. The full variable domain, in which reference TRBV2 and TRBJ2-4 provide the parts outside the CDR3, is EPEVTQTPSHQVTQMGQEVILRCVPISNHLYFYWYRQILGQKVEFLVSFYNNEISEKSEIFDDQFSVERPDGSNFTLKIRSTKLEDSAMYFCASSEAAWTGAIAKNIQYFGAGTRLSVL.

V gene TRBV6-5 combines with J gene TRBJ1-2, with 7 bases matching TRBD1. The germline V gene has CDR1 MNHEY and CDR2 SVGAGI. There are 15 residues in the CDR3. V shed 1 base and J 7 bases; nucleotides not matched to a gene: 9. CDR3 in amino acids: CASSYFSRGPSGYTF. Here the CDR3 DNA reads TGTGCCAGCAGTTACTTTAGTAGGGGGCCAAGTGGCTACACCTTC.

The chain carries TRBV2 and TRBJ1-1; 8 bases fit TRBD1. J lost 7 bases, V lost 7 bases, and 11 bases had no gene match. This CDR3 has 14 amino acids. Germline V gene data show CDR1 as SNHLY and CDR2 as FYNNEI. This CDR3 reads CASTPQGASGEAFF. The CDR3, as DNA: TGTGCCAGCACCCCTCAGGGGGCGAGTGGTGAAGCTTTCTTT.

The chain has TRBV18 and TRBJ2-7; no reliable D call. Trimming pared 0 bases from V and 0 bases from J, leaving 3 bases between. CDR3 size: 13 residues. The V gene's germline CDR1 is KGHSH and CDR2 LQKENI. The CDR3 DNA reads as TGTGCCAGCTCACCACCCAACTCCTACGAGCAGTACTTC. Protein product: CASSPPNSYEQYF.

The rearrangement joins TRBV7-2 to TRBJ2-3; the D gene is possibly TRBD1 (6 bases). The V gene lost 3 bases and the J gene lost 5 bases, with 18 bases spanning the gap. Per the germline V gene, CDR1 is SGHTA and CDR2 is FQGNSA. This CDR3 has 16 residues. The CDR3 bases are TGTGCCAGCAGCTTGGCCCCTTGGGGGCGAGGAGATACGCAGTATTTT. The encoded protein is CASSLAPWGRGDTQYF. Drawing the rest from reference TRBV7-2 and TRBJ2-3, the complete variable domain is GAGVSQSPSNKVTEKGKDVELRCDPISGHTALYWYRQSLGQGLEFLIYFQGNSAPDKSGLPSDRFSAERTGGSVSTLTIQRTQQEDSAVYLCASSLAPWGRGDTQYFGPGTRLTVL.

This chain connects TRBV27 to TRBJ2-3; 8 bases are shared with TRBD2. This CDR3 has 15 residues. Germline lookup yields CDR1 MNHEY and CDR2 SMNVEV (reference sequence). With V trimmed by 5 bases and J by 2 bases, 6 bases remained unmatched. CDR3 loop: CASSEGLADTDTQYF. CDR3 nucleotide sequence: TGTGCCAGCAGTGAAGGACTAGCCGACACAGATACGCAGTATTTT.

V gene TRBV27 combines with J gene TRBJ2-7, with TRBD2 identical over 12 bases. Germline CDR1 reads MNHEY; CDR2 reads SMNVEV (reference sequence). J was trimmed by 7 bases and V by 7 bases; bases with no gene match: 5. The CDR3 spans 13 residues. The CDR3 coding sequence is TGTGCCAGCACCCCTAGCGGGAGGGGGGAGCAGTACTTC. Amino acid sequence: CASTPSGRGEQYF.

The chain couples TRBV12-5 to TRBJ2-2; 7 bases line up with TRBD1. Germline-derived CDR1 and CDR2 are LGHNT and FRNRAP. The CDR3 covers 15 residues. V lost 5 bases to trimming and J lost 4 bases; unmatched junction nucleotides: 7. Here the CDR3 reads CASGRDSLITGELFF. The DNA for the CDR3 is TGTGCTAGTGGTCGGGACAGTTTAATCACCGGGGAGCTGTTTTTT.

The CDR3 is CASSYPSPAGELFF. The CDR3 DNA is TGTGCCAGCAGCTACCCCAGTCCGGCCGGGGAGCTGTTTTTT. The rearrangement links TRBV7-9 to TRBJ2-2; D not certain. This CDR3 contains 14 residues. V lost 4 bases and J 6 bases, leaving 12 bases between the germline ends. Germline CDR1 and CDR2: SEHNR and FQNEAQ (reference sequence).

This chain's CDR3 is CAWSPRGTFGTGELFF. The CDR3 DNA follows: TGTGCCTGGAGTCCACGGGGGACCTTCGGGACCGGGGAGCTGTTTTTT. The V and J genes are TRBV30 and TRBJ2-2, with TRBD2 as a possible D gene (6 bases). This CDR3 is built from 16 residues. CDR1 and CDR2 (germline): GTSNPN, SVGIG (reference sequence). Between the trimmed V and J ends, which lost 2 bases and 5 bases, there was a span of 18 bases.